This T cell receptor (beta chain) was sequenced during a study of cytomegalovirus exposure and HLA in healthy donors. The CDR3 extends over 12 amino acids. Trimming removed 4 bases from V and 4 bases from J, with 7 bases in between. Germline V gene lookup returns CDR1 WSHSY and CDR2 SAAADI. The study drew the donors from its 120-subject validation cohort, separate from the roughly 710-subject first cohort. The study's findings and limits: There were under 200 TCR beta chains listed as cytomegalovirus-associated. One later analysis, an examination of the approximately 130 validation repertoires, found that first-cohort TCR clusters tended to co-occur in them. Cytomegalovirus status, reportedly, was diagnosed with high specificity and sensitivity by the classifier.

TCRdb keeps only in-frame clones here, not all; method: immunoSEQ multiplex PCR. The table lists about 180,000 clones, around 84% of them singletons. Of note for this clone: Its antigen is undetermined.

This clonotype originated in a man younger than 35 in good health and CMV-seropositive. The sequenced sample consisted of PBMCs. The chain carries TRBV10-2 and TRBJ2-5; D gene ambiguous. CDR3 loop: CASSASGETQYF. The DNA of the CDR3 is TGCGCCAGCAGTGCATCCGGAGAGACCCAGTACTTC.